The next 4 T cell receptor beta chains were all read from a single sample in a study of CD8+ T cells in alopecia areata. The sequencing template was cDNA reverse transcribed from extracted RNA. Profiling relied on immunoSEQ multiplex PCR, and the TCRdb table lists in-frame clones only, not all of them. This table holds 90,000 to 120,000 clones, 45% to 70% found once. The sequencing sample was made of CD8+ T cells sorted from blood. Every receptor here comes from a human donor in good health.

The V call is TRBV19, the J call TRBJ2-7; unclear D gene. V lost 5 bases, J lost 2 bases, and 10 bases lay in between. CDR1 is LNHDA, CDR2 SQIVND, per germline (reference sequence). This CDR3 is 13 amino acids long. The CDR3 reads CASSVGTTYEQYF. The CDR3 DNA follows: TGTGCCAGTAGTGTTGGTACTACCTACGAGCAGTACTTC. Combining the CDR3 with reference TRBV19 and TRBJ2-7 gives the whole variable domain DGGITQSPKYLFRKEGQNVTLSCEQNLNHDAMYWYRQDPGQGLRLIYYSQIVNDFQKGDIAEGYSVSREKKESFPLTVTSAQKNPTAFYLCASSVGTTYEQYFGPGTRLTVT.

The chain combines TRBV11-2 with TRBJ2-7, with a possible D match to TRBD2 (6 bases). The germline V gene encodes CDR1 SGHAT and CDR2 FQNNGV. V was clipped by 4 bases and J by 6 bases, with 16 bases between them. This CDR3 region has 14 residues. CDR3 in DNA: TGTGCCAGCAGCTCCTACACCGGAGGGGTCGAGCAGTACTTC. The encoded protein is CASSSYTGGVEQYF.

The chain links TRBV13 to TRBJ1-2, with D unclear. The germline V gene encodes CDR1 PRHDT and CDR2 FYEKMQ (reference sequence). This CDR3 contains 13 residues. The germline V and J ends were trimmed by 3 bases and 1 base, with 6 bases remaining between them. CDR3 DNA: TGTGCCAGCAGCTTCCACCTTAACTATGGCTACACCTTC. It encodes CASSFHLNYGYTF.

V is TRBV7-9 and J is TRBJ1-4; D perhaps matches TRBD1 (5 bases). V was shortened by 4 bases and J by 4 bases, with 13 bases between the two germline ends. Germline CDR1 reads SEHNR; CDR2 reads FQNEAQ (reference sequence). The CDR3 sequence is 15 residues long. CDR3 loop: CASSSNRGRNEKLFF. In DNA, the CDR3 is TGTGCCAGCAGCTCTAATCGGGGCCGTAATGAAAAACTGTTTTTT.